This TCR beta chain is from a study of cytomegalovirus exposure and HLA in healthy donors. A note on this clone: Antigen: not known.

This CDR3 region has 14 residues. Germline V gives CDR1 SEHNR, CDR2 FQNEAQ (reference sequence). V gave up 3 bases and J gave up 6 bases, with 12 bases separating them. Points from the study as a whole: Prior analysis indicated that the majority of TCR beta V segments exhibited productivity approximately 90% or approximately 30% of the time.

PCR amplification relied on 60 Vbeta primers (plus 13 Jbeta primers). Clones were sequenced by immunoSEQ multiplex PCR, and TCRdb holds only the in-frame ones, with some missing. Among around 220,000 clones listed, about 80% were seen once. V and J are TRBV7-9 and TRBJ2-1, with D unclear. The sample consisted of PBMCs. This receptor was identified in a man in his forties or fifties in good health and CMV-seronegative. CDR3 sequence (DNA): TGTGCCAGCAGCTTGGTGAGGTACCCCAATGAGCAGTTCTTC. This sequence encodes CASSLVRYPNEQFF. The full variable domain, in which reference TRBV7-9 and TRBJ2-1 provide the parts outside the CDR3, is DTGVSQNPRHKITKRGQNVTFRCDPISEHNRLYWYRQTLGQGPEFLTYFQNEAQLEKSRLLSDRFSAERPKGSFSTLEIQRTEQGDSAMYLCASSLVRYPNEQFFGPGTRLTVL.